This passage covers 31 T cell receptor beta chains from one sample sequenced in a study of Tregs in tolerant kidney transplant recipients. Their cognate antigens are unknown. The assay was immunoSEQ multiplex PCR, and TCRdb's table has in-frame clones only and misses some. There are 15,000 or so clones in the sample; approximately 55% occur only once, and 3.3% lies in the top ten. FACS sorting followed a roughly six-day coculture of CFSE-labeled recipient PBMCs with irradiated graft donor PBMCs. The sample consisted of CD4+ T cells from blood cultured with allogeneic cells, taken before the transplant. The receptors stem from a human patient who received a combined kidney and bone marrow transplant.

V usage is TRBV28 and J usage is TRBJ1-2; TRBD1 is a possible D gene (5 bases). This CDR3 contains 12 residues. Per germline, CDR1 MDHEN and CDR2 SYDVKM. The V end lost 8 bases, the J end lost 6 bases, and 13 bases lay between the germline ends. The CDR3 DNA reads TGTGCCAGCGAAGACAGATTCCATGGCTACACCTTC. Translating it yields CASEDRFHGYTF.

The chain has TRBV4-1 and TRBJ1-1; 7 nucleotides align to TRBD1. The CDR3 runs to 15 residues. The V gene's germline CDR1 is MGHRA and CDR2 YSYEKL. Trimming took 3 bases from V and 2 from J; bases not matched to a gene: 6. As DNA, the CDR3 is TGCGCCAGCAGCCACAGTGACAGGGCCAACACTGAAGCTTTCTTT. Its protein is CASSHSDRANTEAFF.

The genes are TRBV19 and TRBJ1-2, with 10 bases fitting TRBD1. The V and J ends lost 4 bases and 4 bases, in that order; junction bases with no gene match: 12. Per germline, CDR1 LNHDA and CDR2 SQIVND (reference sequence). CDR3 length: 17 residues. CDR3 sequence (DNA): TGTGCCAGTAGTAACTACCGGGACAGGGGTTTGGGCTATGGCTACACCTTC. It encodes CASSNYRDRGLGYGYTF.

This chain connects TRBV2 to TRBJ2-7, with 12 bases aligning to TRBD2. The CDR3 is made up of 14 amino acids. Germline V gives CDR1 SNHLY, CDR2 FYNNEI. V shed 6 bases, J shed 2 bases, and the junction held 2 bases outside the gene matches. CDR3: CASRTSGRAYEQYF. As DNA, the CDR3 is TGTGCCAGCAGGACTAGCGGGAGAGCCTACGAGCAGTACTTC.

The genes are TRBV5-6 and TRBJ1-2; TRBD1 is a possible D gene (6 bases). CDR1 is SGHDT, CDR2 YYEEEE, per germline. This CDR3 spans 14 amino acids. V lost 4 bases to trimming and J lost 4 bases, with 14 bases between them. The CDR3 reads CASSPFFRGYGYTF. In DNA form, the CDR3 reads TGTGCCAGCAGCCCTTTTTTCAGGGGCTATGGCTACACCTTC. The full variable domain, with the rest looked up from reference TRBV5-6 and TRBJ1-2, is DAGVTQSPTHLIKTRGQQVTLRCSPKSGHDTVSWYQQALGQGPQFIFQYYEEEERQRGNFPDRFSGHQFPNYSSELNVNALLLGDSALYLCASSPFFRGYGYTFGSGTRLTVV.

The table lists this clone with a few counts. This chain links TRBV2 with TRBJ2-1; D may be TRBD2 (6 bases). The CDR3 totals 13 residues. The V gene's germline CDR1 is SNHLY and CDR2 FYNNEI. The CDR3 loop is CGTRRTTYNEQFF. The CDR3 DNA reads TGTGGTACCAGAAGGACTACCTACAATGAGCAGTTCTTC.

The chain combines TRBV29-1 with TRBJ2-1; TRBD2 matches at 9 bases. CDR3 length equals 12 residues. Germline trimming cut 7 bases from V and 15 bases from J; bases unmatched to any gene: 13. Per the germline V gene, CDR1 is SQVTM and CDR2 is ANQGSEA. The CDR3 protein is CSGRLGGRGLFF. The DNA of the CDR3 is TGCAGCGGTCGTCTCGGCGGGAGGGGCCTGTTCTTC.

V is TRBV5-8 and J is TRBJ1-2; D gene uncertain. This CDR3 region has 12 residues. CDR1 and CDR2 from the germline V gene are SGHTS and YDEGEE. Between the trimmed V and J ends, which lost 1 base and 8 bases, there was a span of 9 bases. Here the CDR3 DNA reads TGTGCCAGCAGCTTGCGGGGATTGGGCTACACCTTC. Translating it yields CASSLRGLGYTF.

This chain links TRBV29-1 with TRBJ2-3; 14 bases are shared with TRBD2. Unmatched junction bases numbered 6, after V lost 1 base and J lost 3 bases. This CDR3 contains 17 residues. CDR1 and CDR2 (germline): SQVTM, ANQGSEA. CDR3 loop: CSVEVTGLAGVTDTQYF. The CDR3, as DNA: TGCAGCGTTGAAGTGACGGGACTAGCGGGAGTAACAGATACGCAGTATTTT.

The genes are TRBV19 and TRBJ2-3; 8 bases agree with TRBD2. The junction had 1 base not matched to a gene; V was cut back by 1 base and J by 4 bases. CDR1 is LNHDA and CDR2 is SQIVND in the germline V gene (reference sequence). This CDR3 has 14 amino acids. The CDR3 DNA is TGTGCCAGTAGTATAGTAGCGGGATCAGATACGCAGTATTTT. Amino acid sequence: CASSIVAGSDTQYF.

This clone was seen more than once but under ten times. The chain carries TRBV29-1 and TRBJ1-4; D not certain. The V end was cut by 4 bases, the J end by 5 bases, with 14 bases between. Germline CDR1 reads SQVTM; CDR2 reads ANQGSEA. CDR3 size: 14 residues. The CDR3 region is CSVAIGGINEKLFF. Here the CDR3 DNA reads TGCAGCGTTGCGATCGGTGGTATAAATGAAAAACTGTTTTTT.

V gene TRBV5-5 combines with J gene TRBJ2-2; 7 bases align to TRBD1. Germline lookup yields CDR1 SGHKS and CDR2 YYEKEE (reference sequence). J was trimmed by 3 bases and V by 3 bases; bases with no gene match: 8. CDR3 length: 16 amino acids. This CDR3 reads CASSSIDRVDTGELFF. The CDR3 DNA reads as TGTGCCAGCAGCTCTATCGACAGGGTGGACACCGGGGAGCTGTTTTTT.

In this sample, this clone is medium-sized (0.01 to 0.1%). The rearrangement links TRBV10-3 to TRBJ2-7; D might be TRBD1 (6 bases). The CDR3 runs 15 residues. Germline CDR1 ENHRY, CDR2 SYGVKD. V lost 3 bases and J lost 9, with 21 bases in between. The CDR3, as DNA: TGTGCCATCAGTGATAAGGGGGACCGCCCTTTTCTGCAGTACTTC. Amino acid sequence: CAISDKGDRPFLQYF.

In regard to this clone: The same CDR3 arises from other DNA sequences in this sample as well. V and J are TRBV20-1 and TRBJ1-1; TRBD1 might be the D (6 bases). Germline CDR1 DFQATT, CDR2 SNEGSKA (reference sequence). The CDR3 runs to 10 residues. Trimming removed 6 bases from V and 4 bases from J, with 6 bases in between. The chain's CDR3 is CSAGGTEAFF. In nucleotides, the CDR3 is TGCAGTGCAGGGGGCACTGAAGCTTTCTTT.

This chain connects TRBV5-1 to TRBJ1-2; TRBD1 agrees at 9 bases. CDR1 is SGHRS and CDR2 is YFSETQ in the germline V gene. After removal of 4 bases from V and 7 bases from J, the junction contained 8 bases not matched to a gene. The CDR3 has 14 amino acids. This chain's CDR3 is CASSPSRDRVGYTF. DNA for the CDR3: TGCGCCAGCAGCCCCAGCAGGGACAGGGTTGGCTACACCTTC.

This clone was recorded a few times. This chain joins TRBV5-4 and TRBJ2-7; the match to TRBD2 covers 9 bases. The CDR3 is made up of 15 amino acids. V lost 4 bases, J lost 0 bases, and 5 bases stayed unmatched. The germline CDR1 and CDR2 sequences are SGHNT and YYREEE (reference sequence). Here the CDR3 DNA reads TGTGCCAGCAGCAATAGCGGGAGAAGCTCCTACGAGCAGTACTTC. Its translation is CASSNSGRSSYEQYF.

This rearrangement joins TRBV6-1 to TRBJ1-1; no clear D. The V and J ends lost 6 bases and 0 bases respectively, with 5 bases between them. The germline V gene has CDR1 MNHNS and CDR2 SASEGT. This CDR3 contains 12 residues. CDR3 nucleotide sequence: TGTGCCAGCAGACAATTGAACACTGAAGCTTTCTTT. Its protein is CASRQLNTEAFF.

This clone was seen more than once but under ten times. The rearrangement links TRBV11-2 to TRBJ1-1; D might be TRBD1 (6 bases). Germline-derived CDR1 and CDR2 are SGHAT and FQNNGV. The V and J ends lost 5 bases and 3 bases respectively, with 10 bases between them. The CDR3 is 13 residues long. CDR3 coding DNA: TGTGCCAGCAGCCAAAACAGGGACACTGAAGCTTTCTTT. This encodes CASSQNRDTEAFF.

Note on this clone: The same CDR3 arises from other DNA sequences in this sample as well. CDR3 bases: TGTGCCAGCAGTTTCTGGACAGGAGGAGCTTCATCACCCCTCCACTTT. Amino acid sequence: CASSFWTGGASSPLHF. V usage is TRBV28 and J usage is TRBJ1-6; 7 positions agree with TRBD1. The CDR3 is 16 amino acids. The V gene end was trimmed by 3 bases and the J gene end by 10 bases; junction bases not matched to a gene: 12. Germline assignment: CDR1 MDHEN and CDR2 SYDVKM. The variable domain in full, completed from reference TRBV28 and TRBJ1-6, reads DVKVTQSSRYLVKRTGEKVFLECVQDMDHENMFWYRQDPGLGLRLIYFSYDVKMKEKGDIPEGYSVSREKKERFSLILESASTNQTSMYLCASSFWTGGASSPLHFGNGTRLTVT.

The chain uses TRBV6-5 and TRBJ1-2, with D perhaps matching TRBD1 (5 bases). The CDR3 loop spans 13 amino acids. The V gene lost 6 bases and the J gene lost 2 bases, with 10 bases spanning the gap. Germline CDR1 reads MNHEY; CDR2 reads SVGAGI. The CDR3 loop is CASSRDLNYGYTF. The CDR3 DNA reads as TGTGCCAGCAGCCGGGACTTAAACTATGGCTACACCTTC.

V usage is TRBV5-1 and J usage is TRBJ2-1, with D tentatively TRBD2 (6 bases). CDR1 and CDR2 (germline): SGHRS, YFSETQ. The germline V and J ends were trimmed by 0 bases and 7 bases, with 17 bases remaining between them. This CDR3 has 16 amino acids. The CDR3 spells CASSLAVTSIGNEQFF. CDR3 DNA sequence: TGCGCCAGCAGCTTGGCCGTGACTAGTATTGGTAATGAGCAGTTCTTC.

This clone was recorded a few times. The chain couples TRBV7-9 to TRBJ2-3, with TRBD2 matching 12 bases. CDR1 SEHNR and CDR2 FQNEAQ come from the germline V gene (reference sequence). V shed 5 bases, J shed 3 bases, and the junction held 9 bases outside the gene matches. This CDR3 comprises 17 residues. In DNA form, the CDR3 reads TGTGCCAGCAGCCTTTACAGGACTAGCGGGAAAACAGATACGCAGTATTTT. Translating it yields CASSLYRTSGKTDTQYF.

This clone was recorded only once. The chain recombines TRBV5-1 with TRBJ2-3; 9 bases align to TRBD2. CDR1 is SGHRS, CDR2 YFSETQ, per germline. The CDR3 is 16 amino acids. Unmatched junction bases numbered 4, after V lost 2 bases and J lost 0 bases. CDR3 in DNA: TGCGCCAGCAGCTTAGACAGCGGGGGGAGCACAGATACGCAGTATTTT. Residues: CASSLDSGGSTDTQYF.

The chain joins TRBV5-1 to TRBJ1-4; D unclear. This CDR3 has 14 amino acids. The germline CDR1 and CDR2 sequences are SGHRS and YFSETQ. Trimming removed 4 bases from V and 3 bases from J, with 10 bases in between. CDR3 in amino acids: CASSPSGSNEKLFF. As DNA, the CDR3 is TGCGCCAGCAGCCCCAGTGGCTCTAATGAAAAACTGTTTTTT.

V usage is TRBV19 and J usage is TRBJ2-7; 7 positions agree with TRBD2. With V trimmed by 5 bases and J by 4 bases, 11 bases remained unmatched. CDR3 length: 15 amino acids. Germline V lookup: CDR1 LNHDA, CDR2 SQIVND (reference sequence). The CDR3 bases are TGTGCCAGTAGTCGGGGGGTAGGATTCCTTTACGAGCAGTACTTC. It encodes CASSRGVGFLYEQYF. Full variable domain (remainder filled in from reference TRBV19 and TRBJ2-7): DGGITQSPKYLFRKEGQNVTLSCEQNLNHDAMYWYRQDPGQGLRLIYYSQIVNDFQKGDIAEGYSVSREKKESFPLTVTSAQKNPTAFYLCASSRGVGFLYEQYFGPGTRLTVT.

V usage is TRBV2 and J usage is TRBJ2-7, with D tentatively TRBD2 (5 bases). V shed 8 bases and J shed 0 bases, with 14 bases lying between them. The germline V gene encodes CDR1 SNHLY and CDR2 FYNNEI. The CDR3 is 14 amino acids. The CDR3 region is CASSRGSGSYEQYF. CDR3 nucleotides: TGTGCCAGCTCCAGAGGGTCGGGCTCCTACGAGCAGTACTTC. The full variable domain, its missing parts supplied by reference TRBV2 and TRBJ2-7, is EPEVTQTPSHQVTQMGQEVILRCVPISNHLYFYWYRQILGQKVEFLVSFYNNEISEKSEIFDDQFSVERPDGSNFTLKIRSTKLEDSAMYFCASSRGSGSYEQYFGPGTRLTVT.

V gene TRBV6-5 combines with J gene TRBJ1-5; D possibly corresponds to TRBD1 (6 bases). Germline values: CDR1 MNHEY, CDR2 SVGAGI. V was clipped by 6 bases and J by 3 bases, with 12 bases between them. The CDR3 has 14 amino acids. This CDR3 reads CASRKTGPNQPQHF. CDR3 nucleotide sequence: TGTGCCAGCAGAAAGACAGGACCCAATCAGCCCCAGCATTTT.

This chain links TRBV10-3 with TRBJ2-3, with a tentative D call TRBD1 (5 bases). Germline CDR1 and CDR2: ENHRY and SYGVKD. Trimming took 10 bases from V and 0 from J, leaving 14 bases between them. The CDR3 has 14 residues. The CDR3 reads CATSTAISTDTQYF. DNA of the CDR3: TGTGCCACCTCGACAGCGATTAGCACAGATACGCAGTATTTT.

The chain has TRBV2 and TRBJ1-1, with D maybe TRBD1 (6 bases). The germline V gene has CDR1 SNHLY and CDR2 FYNNEI. V lost 4 bases and J lost 4, with 10 bases in between. This CDR3 is built from 13 residues. DNA for the CDR3: TGTGCCAGCAGTGTCACAGGGATCACTGAAGCTTTCTTT. Translated, it gives CASSVTGITEAFF.

The genes are TRBV7-6 and TRBJ2-5; D is uncertain. The CDR3 length is 11 residues. Trimming left V 4 bases short and J 4 bases short, with 4 bases between. CDR1 and CDR2 from the germline V gene are SGHVS and FNYEAQ. CDR3 protein: CASSSLETQYF. In DNA, the CDR3 is TGTGCCAGCAGCTCGTTAGAGACCCAGTACTTC.

This clone was seen once. The chain is built from TRBV7-2 and TRBJ2-3; D call uncertain. Germline lookup yields CDR1 SGHTA and CDR2 FQGNSA. The CDR3 covers 15 residues. V was cut by 0 bases and J by 2 bases, with 9 bases left in between. The CDR3, as DNA: TGTGCCAGCAGCTTAGCGCGGCGCGTCACAGATACGCAGTATTTT. Translated: CASSLARRVTDTQYF. Full variable domain (missing parts from reference TRBV7-2 and TRBJ2-3): GAGVSQSPSNKVTEKGKDVELRCDPISGHTALYWYRQSLGQGLEFLIYFQGNSAPDKSGLPSDRFSAERTGGSVSTLTIQRTQQEDSAVYLCASSLARRVTDTQYFGPGTRLTVL.